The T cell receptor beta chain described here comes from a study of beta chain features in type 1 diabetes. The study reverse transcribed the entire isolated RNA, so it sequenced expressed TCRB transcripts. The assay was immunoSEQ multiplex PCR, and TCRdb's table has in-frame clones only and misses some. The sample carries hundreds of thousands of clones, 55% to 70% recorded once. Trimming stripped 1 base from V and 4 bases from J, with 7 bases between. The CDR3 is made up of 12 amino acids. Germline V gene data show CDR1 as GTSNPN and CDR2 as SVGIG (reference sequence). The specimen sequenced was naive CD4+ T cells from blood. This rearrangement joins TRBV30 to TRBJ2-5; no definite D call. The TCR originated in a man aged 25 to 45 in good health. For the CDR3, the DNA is TGTGCCTGGAGTGCCGCGAGAGAGACCCAGTACTTC. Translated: CAWSAARETQYF.